The sequence of this TCR beta chain was determined in a study of cytomegalovirus exposure and HLA in healthy donors. The PCR was carried out with 60 Vbeta primers and 13 Jbeta primers. This table comes from immunoSEQ multiplex PCR, and its TCRdb copy is limited to in-frame clones, with some not included. The repertoire consists of 130,000 to 150,000 clones, with 60% to 80% occurring once and the leading ten covering about 1.8%. V was trimmed by 4 bases and J by 3 bases, leaving 16 bases between them. CDR3 size: 15 residues. Germline loops: CDR1 SGDLS, CDR2 YYNGEE. A word on this clone: Its antigen is not known.

Study findings and constraints: Reportedly, cytomegalovirus status was diagnosed with high sensitivity and specificity. The authors later found most CMV-associated TCR beta chains appeared HLA-restricted. For TCR beta chains, V- and J-gene trimming was later linked to a missense DCLRE1C variant. For most TCR beta V segments, an earlier analysis put the productive rate at about 87% or about 30% of the time.

The chain couples TRBV9 to TRBJ2-5; weak D call: TRBD1 (6 bases). The source is a young woman in good health and CMV-seronegative. Sequencing was done on a sample of PBMCs. CDR3 bases: TGTGCCAGCAGCTCATTACAGGGCAGGGAAGAGACCCAGTACTTC. Protein: CASSSLQGREETQYF.